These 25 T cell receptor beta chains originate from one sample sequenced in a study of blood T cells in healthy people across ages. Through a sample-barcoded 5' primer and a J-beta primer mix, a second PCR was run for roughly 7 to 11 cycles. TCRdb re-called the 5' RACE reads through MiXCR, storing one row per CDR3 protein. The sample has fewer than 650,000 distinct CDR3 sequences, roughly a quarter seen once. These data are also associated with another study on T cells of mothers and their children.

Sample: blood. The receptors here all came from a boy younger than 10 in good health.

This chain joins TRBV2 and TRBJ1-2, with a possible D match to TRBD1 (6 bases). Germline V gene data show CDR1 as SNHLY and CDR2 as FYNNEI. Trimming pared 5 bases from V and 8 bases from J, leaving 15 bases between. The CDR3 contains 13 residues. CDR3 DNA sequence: TGTGCCAGCAGTTGGACAGAACTCGGAGGCTACACCTTC. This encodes CASSWTELGGYTF.

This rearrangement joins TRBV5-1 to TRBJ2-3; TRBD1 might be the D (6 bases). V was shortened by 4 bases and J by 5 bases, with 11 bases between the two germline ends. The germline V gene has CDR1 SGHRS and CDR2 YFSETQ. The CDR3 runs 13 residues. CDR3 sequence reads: CASSPLQGDTQYF. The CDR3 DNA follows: TGCGCCAGCAGCCCGCTACAGGGAGATACGCAGTATTTT.

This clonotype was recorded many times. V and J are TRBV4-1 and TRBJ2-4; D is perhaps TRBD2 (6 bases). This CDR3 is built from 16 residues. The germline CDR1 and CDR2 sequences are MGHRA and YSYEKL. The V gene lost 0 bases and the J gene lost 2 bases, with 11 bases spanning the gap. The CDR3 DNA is TGCGCCAGCAGCCAAGATCGAGCGGGCCCCAAAAACATTCAGTACTTC. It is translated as CASSQDRAGPKNIQYF.

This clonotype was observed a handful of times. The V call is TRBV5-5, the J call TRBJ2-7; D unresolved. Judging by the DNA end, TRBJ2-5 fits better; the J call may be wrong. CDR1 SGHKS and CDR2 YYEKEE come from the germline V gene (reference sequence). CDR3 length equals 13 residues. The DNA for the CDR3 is TGTGCCAGCAGCTTTCAAACGAGAGAGACCCAGTACTTC. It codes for CASSFQTRETQYF.

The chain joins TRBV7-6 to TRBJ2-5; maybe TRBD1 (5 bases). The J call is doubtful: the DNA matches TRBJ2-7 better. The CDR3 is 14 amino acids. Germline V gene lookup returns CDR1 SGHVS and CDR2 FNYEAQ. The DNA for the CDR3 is TGTGCCAGCAGTCCCCAGGGTGGCGGAACCGAGCAGTACTTC. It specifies CASSPQGGGTEQYF.

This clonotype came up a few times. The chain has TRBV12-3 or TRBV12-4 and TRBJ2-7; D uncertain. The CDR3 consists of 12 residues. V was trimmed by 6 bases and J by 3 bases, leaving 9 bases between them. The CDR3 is CASSPLDYEQYF. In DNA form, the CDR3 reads TGTGCCAGCAGCCCTCTAGACTACGAGCAGTACTTC.

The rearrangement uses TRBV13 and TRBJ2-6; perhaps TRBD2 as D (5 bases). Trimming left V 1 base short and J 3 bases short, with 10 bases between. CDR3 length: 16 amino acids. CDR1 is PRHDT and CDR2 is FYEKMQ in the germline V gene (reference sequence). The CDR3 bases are TGTGCCAGCAGCTTAGTCCGACGGGATGGGGCCAACGTCCTGACTTTC. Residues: CASSLVRRDGANVLTF. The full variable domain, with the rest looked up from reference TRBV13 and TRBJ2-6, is AAGVIQSPRHLIKEKRETATLKCYPIPRHDTVYWYQQGPGQDPQFLISFYEKMQSDKGSIPDRFSAQQFSDYHSELNMSSLELGDSALYFCASSLVRRDGANVLTFGAGSRLTVL.

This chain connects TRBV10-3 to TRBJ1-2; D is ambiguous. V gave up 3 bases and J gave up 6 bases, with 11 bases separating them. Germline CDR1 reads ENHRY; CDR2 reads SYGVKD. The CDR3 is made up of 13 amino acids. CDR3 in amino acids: CAISEREPDGYTF. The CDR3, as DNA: TGTGCCATCAGTGAAAGGGAACCCGATGGCTACACCTTC.

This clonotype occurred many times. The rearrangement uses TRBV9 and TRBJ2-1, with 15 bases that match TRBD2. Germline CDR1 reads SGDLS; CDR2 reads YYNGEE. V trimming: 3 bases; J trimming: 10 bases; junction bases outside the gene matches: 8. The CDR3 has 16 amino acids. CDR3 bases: TGTGCCAGCAGCGCAGGACTAGCGGGGGGGCCGCCAGAGCAGTTCTTC. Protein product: CASSAGLAGGPPEQFF.

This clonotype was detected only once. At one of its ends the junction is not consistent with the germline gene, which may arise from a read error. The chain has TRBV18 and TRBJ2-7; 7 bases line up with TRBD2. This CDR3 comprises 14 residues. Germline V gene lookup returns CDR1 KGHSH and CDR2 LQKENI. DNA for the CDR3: TGTGCCAGCTCACCACAGCGGGATGGGCACGAGCAGTGCTTC. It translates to CASSPQRDGHEQCF.

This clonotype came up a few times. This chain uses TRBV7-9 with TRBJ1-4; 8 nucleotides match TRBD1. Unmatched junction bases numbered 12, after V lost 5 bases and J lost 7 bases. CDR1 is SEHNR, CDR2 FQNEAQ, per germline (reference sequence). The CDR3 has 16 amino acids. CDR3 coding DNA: TGTGCCAGCAGCCCTCGACAGGGGTTGGGGGGTGAAAAACTGTTTTTT. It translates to CASSPRQGLGGEKLFF.

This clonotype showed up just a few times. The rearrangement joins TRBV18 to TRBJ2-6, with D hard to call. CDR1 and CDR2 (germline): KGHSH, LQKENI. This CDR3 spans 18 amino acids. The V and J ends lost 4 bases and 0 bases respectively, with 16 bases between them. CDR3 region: CASSRTVLSLSGANVLTF. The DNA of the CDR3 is TGTGCCAGCTCACGGACCGTTCTTTCTCTCTCTGGGGCCAACGTCCTGACTTTC.

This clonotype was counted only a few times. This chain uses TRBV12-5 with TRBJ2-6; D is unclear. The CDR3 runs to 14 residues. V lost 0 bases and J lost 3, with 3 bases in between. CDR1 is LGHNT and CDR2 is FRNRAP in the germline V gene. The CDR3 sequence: CASGLVGGANVLTF. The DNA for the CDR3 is TGTGCTAGTGGTTTGGTTGGTGGGGCCAACGTCCTGACTTTC.

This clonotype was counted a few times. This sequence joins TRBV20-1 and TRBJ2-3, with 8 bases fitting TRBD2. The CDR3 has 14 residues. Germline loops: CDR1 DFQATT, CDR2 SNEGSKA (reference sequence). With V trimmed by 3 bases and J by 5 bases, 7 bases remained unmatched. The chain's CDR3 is CSASGAGAGDTQYF. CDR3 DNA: TGCAGTGCTAGCGGAGCGGGAGCCGGAGATACGCAGTATTTT.

CDR3 coding DNA: TGTGCCAGCAGTCAAACGGCAGATACGCAGTATTTT. The encoded protein is CASSQTADTQYF. This sequence joins TRBV12-3 or TRBV12-4 and TRBJ2-3; D not resolved. V lost 5 bases and J 4 bases, leaving 7 bases between the germline ends. The CDR3 has 12 amino acids.

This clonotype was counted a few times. CDR3 residues: CASSLGGGADKYNEQFF. CDR3 nucleotides: TGTGCCAGCAGCTTAGGAGGAGGAGCCGATAAATACAATGAGCAGTTCTTC. The chain uses TRBV7-8 and TRBJ2-1; the D gene is possibly TRBD2 (5 bases). Germline CDR1 and CDR2: SGHVS and FQNEAQ. The ends were cut back, 1 base at V and 4 bases at J, with 17 bases in the middle. This CDR3 contains 17 residues. Supplemented by reference TRBV7-8 and TRBJ2-1, the full variable domain reads GAGVSQSPRYKVAKRGQDVALRCDPISGHVSLFWYQQALGQGPEFLTYFQNEAQLDKSGLPSDRFFAERPEGSVSTLKIQRTQQEDSAVYLCASSLGGGADKYNEQFFGPGTRLTVL.

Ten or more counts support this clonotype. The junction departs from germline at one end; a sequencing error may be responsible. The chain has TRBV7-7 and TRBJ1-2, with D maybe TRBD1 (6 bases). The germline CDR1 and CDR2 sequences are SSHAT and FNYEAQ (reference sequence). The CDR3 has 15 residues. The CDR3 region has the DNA TGTGCTAGCAGCCCTTTGGCAGGGGCCAACTATGGCTACACCTTC. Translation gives CASSPLAGANYGYTF.

The CDR3 DNA sequence: TGTGCCAGCAGTGACTCTAGCGGGAGTGGTGAGCAGTTCTTC. Encoded protein: CASSDSSGSGEQFF. The chain couples TRBV6-4 to TRBJ2-5; 9 bases map to TRBD2. Judging by the DNA end, TRBJ2-1 fits better; the J call may be wrong. The germline CDR1 and CDR2 sequences are MRHNA and SNTAGT. The CDR3 has 14 residues.

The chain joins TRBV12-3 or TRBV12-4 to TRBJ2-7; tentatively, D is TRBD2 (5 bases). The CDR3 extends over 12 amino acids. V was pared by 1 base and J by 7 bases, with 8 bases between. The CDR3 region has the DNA TGTGCCAGCAGTTTAGGGACTCCTGAGCAGTACTTC. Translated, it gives CASSLGTPEQYF.

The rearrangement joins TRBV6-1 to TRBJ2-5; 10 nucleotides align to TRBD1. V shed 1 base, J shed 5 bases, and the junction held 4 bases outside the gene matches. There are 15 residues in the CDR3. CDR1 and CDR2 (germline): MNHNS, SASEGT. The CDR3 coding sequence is TGTGCCAGCAGTGAAGATGACAGGGGGCACGAGACCCAGTACTTC. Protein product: CASSEDDRGHETQYF.

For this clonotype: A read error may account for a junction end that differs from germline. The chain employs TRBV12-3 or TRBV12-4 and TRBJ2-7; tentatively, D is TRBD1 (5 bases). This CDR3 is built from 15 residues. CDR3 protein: CANSLRQTMTSEQYF. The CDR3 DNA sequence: TGTGCCAACAGTCTGCGACAGACAATGACGAGCGAGCAGTACTTC.

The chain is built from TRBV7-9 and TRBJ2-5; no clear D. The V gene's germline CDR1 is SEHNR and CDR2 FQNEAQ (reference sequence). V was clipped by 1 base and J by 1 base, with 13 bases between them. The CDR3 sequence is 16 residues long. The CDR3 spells CASSLEWGIFQETQYF. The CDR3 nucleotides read TGTGCCAGCAGCTTAGAATGGGGAATATTCCAAGAGACCCAGTACTTC.

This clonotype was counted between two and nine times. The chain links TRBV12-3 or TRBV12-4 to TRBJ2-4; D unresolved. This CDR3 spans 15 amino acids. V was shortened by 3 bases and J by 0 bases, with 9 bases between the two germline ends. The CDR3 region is CASSLGTLAKNIQYF. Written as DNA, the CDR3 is TGTGCCAGCAGTTTGGGCACACTAGCCAAAAACATTCAGTACTTC.

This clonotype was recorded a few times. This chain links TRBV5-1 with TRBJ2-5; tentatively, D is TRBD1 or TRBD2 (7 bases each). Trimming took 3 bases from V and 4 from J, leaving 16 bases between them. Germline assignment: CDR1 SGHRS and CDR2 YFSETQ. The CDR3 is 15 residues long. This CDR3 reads CASSSQGGLGETQYF. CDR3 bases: TGCGCCAGCAGCTCTCAGGGGGGGCTGGGAGAGACCCAGTACTTC.

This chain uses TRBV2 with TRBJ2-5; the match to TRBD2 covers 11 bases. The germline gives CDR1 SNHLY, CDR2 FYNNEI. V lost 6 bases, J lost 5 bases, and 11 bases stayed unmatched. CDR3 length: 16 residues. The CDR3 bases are TGTGCCAGCAGGGGAGGGACTAGCGGACCCCAGGAGACCCAGTACTTC. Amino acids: CASRGGTSGPQETQYF.